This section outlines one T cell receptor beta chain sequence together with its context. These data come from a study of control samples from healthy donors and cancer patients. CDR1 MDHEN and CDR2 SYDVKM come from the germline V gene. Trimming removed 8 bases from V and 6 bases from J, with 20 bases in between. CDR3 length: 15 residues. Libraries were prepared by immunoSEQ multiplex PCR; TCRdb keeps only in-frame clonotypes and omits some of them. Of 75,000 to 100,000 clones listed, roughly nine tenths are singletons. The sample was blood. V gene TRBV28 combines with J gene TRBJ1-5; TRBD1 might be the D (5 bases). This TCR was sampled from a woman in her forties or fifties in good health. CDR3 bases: TGTGCCAGCTCCCGACGGGGGACGGGGGGTCAGCCCCAGCATTTT. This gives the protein CASSRRGTGGQPQHF.